The present entry profiles one TCR beta chain with its context. Antigen unknown. V was clipped by 7 bases and J by 2 bases; unmatched bases: 11. This CDR3 region has 17 residues. CDR1 MNHNS and CDR2 SASEGT come from the germline V gene. The data belong to a study of T cells in Graves' hyperthyroidism and ophthalmopathy. Study-level points and caveats: Most expanded thyroid clonotypes above 0.001 also appeared in blood.

Uncontrolled infection, other autoimmune disease, pregnancy or lactation barred patients from enrollment. Each diagnosis was grounded in clinical symptoms, serum thyroxine and TRAb, thyroid ultrasound, and orbital computed tomography. Extraction of PBMCs used 9 to 10 ml of fresh peripheral blood. Amplification of TCR beta CDR3 regions used RNA as the template. TCR CDR3 underwent first-round RT-PCR with the HTBI primer set. TCRdb itself ran the multiplex PCR reads through MiXCR, one entry per CDR3 protein. Of hundreds of thousands of distinct CDR3 sequences listed, approximately 16% are singletons. The chain joins TRBV6-1 to TRBJ2-5, with 12 bases fitting TRBD2. The source is a woman aged 18-29 years with Graves' ophthalmopathy. Sequenced sample: blood. CDR3 loop: CASTALVLAGGQETQYF. CDR3 in DNA: TGTGCCAGCACCGCGTTGGTACTAGCGGGAGGACAAGAGACCCAGTACTTC.